This TCR beta chain was obtained from a study of Ad26.COV2.S vaccination and SARS-CoV-2 variants. The wider study: Ad26.COV2.S, an intramuscular injection, was given once or twice 56 days apart.

Some clones are missing from TCRdb's copy, which holds only in-frame ones; the method was immunoSEQ multiplex PCR. The data show over 400,000 clones, with about 90% seen just once and around 1.7% held by the top ten. V was cut by 2 bases and J by 7 bases, with 11 bases left in between. The germline gives CDR1 KGHDR, CDR2 SFDVKD. The CDR3 has 13 amino acids. Treatment meaning: around 19 received Ad26.COV2.S at low or high dose, single or two shots; roughly 5 received placebo; per-sample allocation not given. The samples were gathered on day 63 after the first injection of vaccine or placebo. The chain recombines TRBV24-1 with TRBJ2-7, with D uncertain. The sequence was collected from a person between 18 and 65 years old who received the Ad26.COV2.S COVID-19 vaccine or a placebo. This specimen consisted of peripheral blood, obtained in a trial of Ad26.COV2.S vaccine versus placebo. The CDR3 is CATSDSALGEQYF. CDR3 in DNA: TGTGCCACCAGTGATTCGGCTCTAGGGGAGCAGTACTTC.